This TCR beta chain was identified during a study of T cells in Graves' hyperthyroidism and ophthalmopathy. Study observations and caveats: Most thyroid clonotypes that were expanded above 0.001 also turned up in blood.

In its sample, this clonotype was seen many times. As yet, its antigen is unknown. RNA transcripts gave rise to amplified TCR beta CDR3 regions. A set of HTBI primers served as the primers for a first-round RT-PCR of the TCR CDR3. Each CDR3 protein gets one entry after TCRdb re-called the multiplex PCR reads with MiXCR. The data contain hundreds of thousands of distinct CDR3 sequences, about a sixth of them singletons. V dropped 7 bases and J dropped 2 bases, with 12 bases sitting between them. Germline values: CDR1 SQVTM, CDR2 ANQGSEA. This CDR3 has 13 amino acids. Ophthalmopathy cases scored 3 or more on the Clinical Activity Score and 4 or more on NOSPECS grade, with duration below 3 months. Diagnostic assessment was based on clinical symptoms, serum thyroxine and TRAb, thyroid ultrasound and orbital computed tomography.

The J gene is TRBJ2-1, the V gene TRBV29-1, with D possibly being TRBD1 (5 bases). The sample comprised blood. The receptor comes from a woman in her fifties or sixties with Graves' ophthalmopathy. The CDR3 bases are TGCAGCGCCCCCACAGGCCCCTACAATGAGCAGTTCTTC. It codes for CSAPTGPYNEQFF.